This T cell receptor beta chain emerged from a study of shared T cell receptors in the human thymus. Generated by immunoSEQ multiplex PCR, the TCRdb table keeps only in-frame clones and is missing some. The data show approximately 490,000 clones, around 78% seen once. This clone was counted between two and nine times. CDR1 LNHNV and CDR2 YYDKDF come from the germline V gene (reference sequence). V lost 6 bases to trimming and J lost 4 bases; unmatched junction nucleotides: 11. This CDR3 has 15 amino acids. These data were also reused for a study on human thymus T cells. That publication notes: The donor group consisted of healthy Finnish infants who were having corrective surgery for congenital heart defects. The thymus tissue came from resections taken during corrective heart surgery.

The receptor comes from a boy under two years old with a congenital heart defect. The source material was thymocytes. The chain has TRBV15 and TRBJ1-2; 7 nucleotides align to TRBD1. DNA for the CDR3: TGTGCCACCAGTATACAGGGGAGGAAGGCCTATGGCTACACCTTC. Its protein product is CATSIQGRKAYGYTF.